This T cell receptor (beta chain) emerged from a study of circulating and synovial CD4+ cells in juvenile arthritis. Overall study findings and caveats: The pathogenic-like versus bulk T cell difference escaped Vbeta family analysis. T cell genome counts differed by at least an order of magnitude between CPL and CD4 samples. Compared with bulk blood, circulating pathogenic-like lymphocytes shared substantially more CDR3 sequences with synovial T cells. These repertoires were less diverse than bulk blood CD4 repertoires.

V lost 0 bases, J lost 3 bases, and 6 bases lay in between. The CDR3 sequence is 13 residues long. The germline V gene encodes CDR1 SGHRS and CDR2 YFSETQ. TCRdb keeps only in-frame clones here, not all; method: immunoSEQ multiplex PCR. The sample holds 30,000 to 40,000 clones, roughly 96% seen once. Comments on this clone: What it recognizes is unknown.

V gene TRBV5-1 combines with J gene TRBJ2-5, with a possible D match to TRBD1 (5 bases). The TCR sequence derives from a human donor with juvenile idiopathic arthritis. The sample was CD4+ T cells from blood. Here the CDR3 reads CASSLAREETQYF. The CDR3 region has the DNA TGCGCCAGCAGCTTGGCCAGGGAAGAGACCCAGTACTTC.